Here is one T cell receptor (beta chain) with its context. Authors' processing steps: Using reference gene primer amplification, nucleated cell counts were estimated. Generated by immunoSEQ multiplex PCR, the TCRdb table keeps only in-frame clones and is missing some. V and J calls and clone size are those listed in that table; D and trimming were worked out from the DNA. Altogether 85,000 to 130,000 clones are present, roughly four fifths being singletons, with the ten largest covering about 5%. This sample is part of a study of blood T cell repertoires in COVID-19. Study background: Acute and convalescent COVID-19 specimens originated in the United States, Italy and Spain. T cells, B-cell-depleted T cells, or PBMCs supplied cDNA or gDNA.

Germline loops: CDR1 SGHRS, CDR2 YFSETQ. This CDR3 comprises 16 residues. Trimming at V came to 1 base and at J to 5 bases, leaving 6 bases not matched to a gene. The sequence was collected from a man between 60 and 75 years old with acute or convalescent COVID-19. The genes are TRBV5-1 and TRBJ2-5; 12 positions match TRBD2. The sample comprised peripheral blood. DNA for the CDR3: TGCGCCAGCAGCTTGTCCCTAGCGGGGGGGCGCGAGACCCAGTACTTC. Its translation: CASSLSLAGGRETQYF.